These 14 T cell receptor beta chains share one sample of origin, sequenced in a study of T cells expressing NK-cell markers. TCRdb reprocessed the 5' RACE reads, with one entry per CDR3 protein and no DNA. Its listing shows 550,000 or so distinct CDR3 sequences. What was sequenced was blood T cells: a sorted CD56 or NKG2C T cell subset, CD4+ or CD8+ T cells, or bulk PBMC T cells (not recorded which). The receptors originated from a man between 18 and 35 years old in good health.

The chain employs TRBV5-1 and TRBJ1-1. This CDR3 spans 15 amino acids. Germline V CDR1 and CDR2: SGHRS, YFSETQ. The CDR3 spells CASSLTSTSNTEAFF.

The rearrangement uses TRBV11-2 and TRBJ2-2. CDR3 length: 13 residues. Germline V gives CDR1 SGHAT, CDR2 FQNNGV. Here the CDR3 reads CASTVGNTGELFF.

The chain employs TRBV5-1 and TRBJ2-1; TCRdb returns TRBD1, unconfirmable since there is no DNA. The CDR3 extends over 16 amino acids. The germline CDR1 and CDR2 sequences are SGHRS and YFSETQ. This CDR3 reads CASSLAGGQGFNEQFF.

This chain uses TRBV24-1 with TRBJ2-1; TCRdb picks TRBD2, but there is no DNA to check that call. Germline V gene lookup returns CDR1 KGHDR and CDR2 SFDVKD. This CDR3 has 17 residues. The CDR3 spells CATSDRLASGSYNEQFF.

The V and J genes are TRBV29-1 and TRBJ1-2. In germline, CDR1 is SQVTM, CDR2 ANQGSEA. The CDR3 runs to 13 residues. CDR3 protein: CSVQELHSYGYTF.

The V gene is TRBV12-3 or TRBV12-4, the J gene TRBJ1-2. CDR3 size: 15 residues. This CDR3 reads CASSLGLQENYGYTF.

The chain's CDR3 is CASSFNRDTDTQYF. The chain couples TRBV11-2 to TRBJ2-3. The CDR3 totals 14 residues. The germline V gene has CDR1 SGHAT and CDR2 FQNNGV.

The J gene is TRBJ1-1, the V gene TRBV20-1; TCRdb calls TRBD1, which cannot be checked without DNA. In germline, CDR1 is DFQATT, CDR2 SNEGSKA (reference sequence). This CDR3 contains 14 residues. The CDR3 sequence: CSASLGGEGTEAFF.

V is TRBV9 and J is TRBJ2-1; TCRdb proposes TRBD1, but this gene call is untestable without DNA. The CDR3 contains 15 residues. The germline gives CDR1 SGDLS, CDR2 YYNGEE. CDR3 in amino acids: CASSAGGTAINEQFF.

The chain recombines TRBV12-3 or TRBV12-4 with TRBJ2-1. This CDR3 contains 16 residues. The CDR3 loop reads CASSLSRGSSYNEQFF.

The genes are TRBV5-1 and TRBJ1-1; without DNA, the TCRdb call of TRBD1 cannot be checked. CDR1 SGHRS and CDR2 YFSETQ come from the germline V gene. The CDR3 has 15 residues. CDR3 loop: CASSLWGPQDTEAFF. Combining the CDR3 with reference TRBV5-1 and TRBJ1-1 gives the whole variable domain KAGVTQTPRYLIKTRGQQVTLSCSPISGHRSVSWYQQTPGQGLQFLFEYFSETQRNKGNFPGRFSGRQFSNSRSEMNVSTLELGDSALYLCASSLWGPQDTEAFFGQGTRLTVV.

This chain links TRBV27 with TRBJ2-3; TCRdb's D call of TRBD1 is untestable without DNA. Per the germline V gene, CDR1 is MNHEY and CDR2 is SMNVEV (reference sequence). The CDR3 has 13 amino acids. CDR3 residues: CASSLTPSDTQYF.

The chain carries TRBV7-2 and TRBJ2-1; TCRdb's assignment of TRBD2 cannot be checked, as there is no DNA. Per the germline V gene, CDR1 is SGHTA and CDR2 is FQGNSA. This CDR3 spans 11 amino acids. The chain's CDR3 is CASSLGAGGFF.

The J gene is TRBJ1-1, the V gene TRBV25-1; the TCRdb D gene call, TRBD1, has no DNA to confirm it. The CDR3 consists of 14 residues. The germline CDR1 and CDR2 sequences are MGHDK and SYGVNS. The CDR3 protein is CASSDLGEFTEAFF.